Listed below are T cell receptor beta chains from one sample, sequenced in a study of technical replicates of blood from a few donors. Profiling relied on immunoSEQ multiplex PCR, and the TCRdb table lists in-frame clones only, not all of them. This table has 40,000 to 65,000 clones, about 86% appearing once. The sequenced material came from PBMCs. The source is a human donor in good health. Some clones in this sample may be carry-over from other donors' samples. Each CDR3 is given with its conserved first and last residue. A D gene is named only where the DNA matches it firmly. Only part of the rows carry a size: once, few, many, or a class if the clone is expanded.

cdr3_nt: TGTGCCAGCAGCCAAGAAGGTTCAAGAGGGTGGGATTCACCCCTCCACTTT
cdr3_aa: CASSQEGSRGWDSPLHF
clone_size: .
j_call: TRBJ1-6
v_call: TRBV14
d_call: .

cdr3_nt: TGTGCCAGCGGGGGGGGATACGAGCAGTACTTC
cdr3_aa: CASGGGYEQYF
clone_size: .
j_call: TRBJ2-7
v_call: TRBV27
d_call: TRBD2

cdr3_nt: TGTGCCCACTTTGCTGAGACAAGCTCCTACAATGAGCAGTTCTTC
cdr3_aa: CAHFAETSSYNEQFF
clone_size: .
j_call: TRBJ2-1
v_call: TRBV21-1
d_call: .

cdr3_nt: TGTGCCAGCAGCTTAGTAGGCGGGTGGAGGGCCCCAGAGACCCAGTACTTC
cdr3_aa: CASSLVGGWRAPETQYF
clone_size: .
j_call: TRBJ2-5
v_call: TRBV7-8
d_call: .

cdr3_nt: TGTGCCAGTACGACACCCGCCTACGAGCAGTACTTC
cdr3_aa: CASTTPAYEQYF
clone_size: .
j_call: TRBJ2-7
v_call: TRBV2
d_call: .

cdr3_nt: TGCGCCAGCAGCGAAATGGGACAGGTGGAGTCACCCCTCCACTTT
cdr3_aa: CASSEMGQVESPLHF
clone_size: .
j_call: TRBJ1-6
v_call: TRBV5-1
d_call: TRBD1

cdr3_nt: TGTGCCAGCAGCTTACGACAGAGGAACACTGAAGCTTTCTTT
cdr3_aa: CASSLRQRNTEAFF
clone_size: .
j_call: TRBJ1-1
v_call: TRBV11-1
d_call: .

cdr3_nt: TGTGCCAGCAGAGAGGGGACAGGGAAGTACGAGCAGTACTTC
cdr3_aa: CASREGTGKYEQYF
clone_size: .
j_call: TRBJ2-7
v_call: TRBV6-5
d_call: TRBD1

cdr3_nt: TGTGCCAGCAGCCGACTAGCCTCCTACGAGCAGTACTTC
cdr3_aa: CASSRLASYEQYF
clone_size: .
j_call: TRBJ2-7
v_call: TRBV7-2
d_call: TRBD2

cdr3_nt: TGTGCCAGCAGCGTAGCAGGGGGCGCGAACACCGGGGAGCTGTTTTTT
cdr3_aa: CASSVAGGANTGELFF
clone_size: .
j_call: TRBJ2-2
v_call: TRBV9
d_call: TRBD1

cdr3_nt: TGCGCCAGCAGCCAAGAAGTTGGGACAGGGGCCTCCGGTAGGCAGTACTTC
cdr3_aa: CASSQEVGTGASGRQYF
clone_size: .
j_call: TRBJ2-5
v_call: TRBV4-3
d_call: TRBD1

cdr3_nt: TGTGCCAGCAGTGAAGAGGCGGGAGGGCGGGATACGCAGTATTTT
cdr3_aa: CASSEEAGGRDTQYF
clone_size: few
j_call: TRBJ2-3
v_call: TRBV6-1
d_call: TRBD2

cdr3_nt: TGTGCCAGCAGTGGGGGACAGGGTCCCTACGAGCAGTACTTC
cdr3_aa: CASSGGQGPYEQYF
clone_size: .
j_call: TRBJ2-7
v_call: TRBV9
d_call: TRBD1

cdr3_nt: TGTGCCAGTAAAGGGACAGGGGTACAGCCCCAGCATTTT
cdr3_aa: CASKGTGVQPQHF
clone_size: .
j_call: TRBJ1-5
v_call: TRBV19
d_call: TRBD1

cdr3_nt: TGTGCCAGCGGGGGACTAGCGGGAGCTAGCGGGACCCAGTACTTC
cdr3_aa: CASGGLAGASGTQYF
clone_size: .
j_call: TRBJ2-5
v_call: TRBV2
d_call: TRBD2

cdr3_nt: TGCGCCAGCAGCTTGGGGAGCTCTGGAAACACCATATATTTT
cdr3_aa: CASSLGSSGNTIYF
clone_size: .
j_call: TRBJ1-3
v_call: TRBV5-1
d_call: .

cdr3_nt: TGTGCCAGCAGCCCTGGGGGGGCGGGGTACGAGCAGTACTTC
cdr3_aa: CASSPGGAGYEQYF
clone_size: .
j_call: TRBJ2-7
v_call: TRBV5-6
d_call: .

cdr3_nt: TGCGCCAGCAGCCCACAGGGAGTAAGACTGTTTTTT
cdr3_aa: CASSPQGVRLFF
clone_size: .
j_call: TRBJ1-4
v_call: TRBV5-1
d_call: .

cdr3_nt: TGTGCCAGCAGCGTGGGACAGGGGGTAAAAAATGAGCAGTTCTTC
cdr3_aa: CASSVGQGVKNEQFF
clone_size: .
j_call: TRBJ2-1
v_call: TRBV11-1
d_call: TRBD1

cdr3_nt: TGTGCCATCAGTGACGGGCTAGCGGGGAACTACGAGCAGTACTTC
cdr3_aa: CAISDGLAGNYEQYF
clone_size: .
j_call: TRBJ2-7
v_call: TRBV10-3
d_call: TRBD2

cdr3_nt: TGTGCCATCTCCGGGACAGGGATCGACCGTGGTGAAGCTTTCTTT
cdr3_aa: CAISGTGIDRGEAFF
clone_size: .
j_call: TRBJ1-1
v_call: TRBV10-3
d_call: TRBD1

cdr3_nt: TGCGCCAGCAGCCAAGAGTTGGTCAGCGTCTTCTATGGCTACACCTTC
cdr3_aa: CASSQELVSVFYGYTF
clone_size: .
j_call: TRBJ1-2
v_call: TRBV4-3
d_call: .

cdr3_nt: TGTGCCAGCAGTGAGGACAGATCTCGTCCCTACACCTTC
cdr3_aa: CASSEDRSRPYTF
clone_size: .
j_call: TRBJ1-2
v_call: TRBV2
d_call: .

cdr3_nt: TGTGCCAGCAGTCCCCGGACTAGCTACGACGGGGAGCTGTTTTTT
cdr3_aa: CASSPRTSYDGELFF
clone_size: .
j_call: TRBJ2-2
v_call: TRBV27
d_call: TRBD2

cdr3_nt: TGTGCCAGCAGCAGAGGGGACAGGGGGCTTGGTGAAAAACTGTTTTTT
cdr3_aa: CASSRGDRGLGEKLFF
clone_size: .
j_call: TRBJ1-4
v_call: TRBV7-9
d_call: TRBD1

cdr3_nt: TGTGCCAGCAGTTCCCGGACAGGGGGCTACGAGCAGTACTTC
cdr3_aa: CASSSRTGGYEQYF
clone_size: .
j_call: TRBJ2-7
v_call: TRBV11-2
d_call: TRBD1

cdr3_nt: TGCGCCAGCAGCTTTTCCGGTGGGAACACTGAAGCTTTCTTT
cdr3_aa: CASSFSGGNTEAFF
clone_size: .
j_call: TRBJ1-1
v_call: TRBV5-1
d_call: .

cdr3_nt: TGTGCCTGGACTAAATCCAGAGGGAGGAACACTGAAGCTTTCTTT
cdr3_aa: CAWTKSRGRNTEAFF
clone_size: few
j_call: TRBJ1-1
v_call: TRBV30
d_call: .

cdr3_nt: TGCAGCGAGTTCCGGGACACTGAGCCCGGGGAGCTGTTTTTT
cdr3_aa: CSEFRDTEPGELFF
clone_size: .
j_call: TRBJ2-2
v_call: TRBV29-1
d_call: .

cdr3_nt: TGTGCCAGCAGTCCCTCAGGGCAGTACTATGGCTACACCTTC
cdr3_aa: CASSPSGQYYGYTF
clone_size: .
j_call: TRBJ1-2
v_call: TRBV5-8
d_call: .

cdr3_nt: TGTGCCAGCAGTGAAGCCAGTTATGGCTACACCTTC
cdr3_aa: CASSEASYGYTF
clone_size: .
j_call: TRBJ1-2
v_call: TRBV25-1
d_call: .

cdr3_nt: TGCGCCAGCAGCCCAAGCCGATTTGACAGTCCTGCTGAAGCTTTCTTT
cdr3_aa: CASSPSRFDSPAEAFF
clone_size: .
j_call: TRBJ1-1
v_call: TRBV4-3
d_call: .

cdr3_nt: TGCGCCAGCAGCATGGGACTCAACAATGAGCAGTTCTTC
cdr3_aa: CASSMGLNNEQFF
clone_size: .
j_call: TRBJ2-1
v_call: TRBV5-1
d_call: .

cdr3_nt: TGCGCCAGCAGCTTCGCCCTGGGCAGGGCGGCTGAGCAGTACTTC
cdr3_aa: CASSFALGRAAEQYF
clone_size: .
j_call: TRBJ2-7
v_call: TRBV5-1
d_call: .

cdr3_nt: TGTGCCAGCAGGATCGTATGGGGCAATCTTTACAATGAGCAGTTCTTC
cdr3_aa: CASRIVWGNLYNEQFF
clone_size: .
j_call: TRBJ2-1
v_call: TRBV27
d_call: .

cdr3_nt: TGCGCCAGCAGGGAGAGCGGGGGAGACTACAATGAGCAGTTCTTC
cdr3_aa: CASRESGGDYNEQFF
clone_size: .
j_call: TRBJ2-1
v_call: TRBV5-1
d_call: TRBD2

cdr3_nt: TGTGCTAGTGGCCTAGGGGTTGTCACTGAAGCTTTCTTT
cdr3_aa: CASGLGVVTEAFF
clone_size: .
j_call: TRBJ1-1
v_call: TRBV12-5
d_call: .

cdr3_nt: TGCGCCAGCAGCCAAGAAGGGGGACATAACTATGGCTACACCTTC
cdr3_aa: CASSQEGGHNYGYTF
clone_size: .
j_call: TRBJ1-2
v_call: TRBV4-3
d_call: .

cdr3_nt: TGTGCCAGCATAAGGACAGGGAGCTCCTATAATTCACCCCTCCACTTT
cdr3_aa: CASIRTGSSYNSPLHF
clone_size: .
j_call: TRBJ1-6
v_call: TRBV2
d_call: TRBD1

cdr3_nt: TGTGCCAGCAGCCGTGAGCAGCGCCACTATGGCTACACCTTC
cdr3_aa: CASSREQRHYGYTF
clone_size: .
j_call: TRBJ1-2
v_call: TRBV7-9
d_call: .

cdr3_nt: TGTGCCAGCAGAGTCTCGGACAGGGACGGCTACACCTTC
cdr3_aa: CASRVSDRDGYTF
clone_size: .
j_call: TRBJ1-2
v_call: TRBV27
d_call: TRBD1

cdr3_nt: TGTGCCAGCAGTGACCCTCGGGGGTTTGGCTACACCTTC
cdr3_aa: CASSDPRGFGYTF
clone_size: .
j_call: TRBJ1-2
v_call: TRBV25-1
d_call: .

cdr3_nt: TGTGCCAGCAGCAGGGACACCTTGAACACTGAAGCTTTCTTT
cdr3_aa: CASSRDTLNTEAFF
clone_size: .
j_call: TRBJ1-1
v_call: TRBV5-4
d_call: .

cdr3_nt: TGTGCCAGCAGCCAAGAAGGCCTAGCGCGCACCGGGGAGCTGTTTTTT
cdr3_aa: CASSQEGLARTGELFF
clone_size: .
j_call: TRBJ2-2
v_call: TRBV4-2
d_call: .

cdr3_nt: TGTGCCAGCACCGGGACTAACTCAGATACGCAGTATTTT
cdr3_aa: CASTGTNSDTQYF
clone_size: .
j_call: TRBJ2-3
v_call: TRBV9
d_call: TRBD2